These 6 T cell receptor beta chains came from one sample sequenced in a study of cytomegalovirus exposure and HLA in healthy donors. The PCR made use of 60 Vbeta and 13 Jbeta primers. The repertoire was sequenced with immunoSEQ multiplex PCR; TCRdb's copy has only in-frame clones and lacks some. The profile covers about 81,000 clones, with around four fifths appearing a single time and around 3.1% taken by the ten largest. Sequenced input: PBMCs. These receptors came from a man between 45 and 60 years old in good health and CMV-seropositive.

The chain combines TRBV10-3 with TRBJ2-1; 11 bases line up with TRBD2. V was pared by 6 bases and J by 0 bases, with 4 bases of the junction left unmatched. The germline V gene has CDR1 ENHRY and CDR2 SYGVKD. This CDR3 has 16 residues. The CDR3 DNA reads as TGTGCCATCAGCTTAGCGGGAGGGGACTCCTACAATGAGCAGTTCTTC. Translated, it gives CAISLAGGDSYNEQFF.

The rearrangement links TRBV2 to TRBJ2-7; D gene unclear. Between the trimmed V and J ends, which lost 6 bases and 0 bases, there was a span of 9 bases. This CDR3 contains 13 residues. Per the germline V gene, CDR1 is SNHLY and CDR2 is FYNNEI. DNA of the CDR3: TGTGCCAGCAGGGGCAGCTTCTCCTACGAGCAGTACTTC. Amino acids: CASRGSFSYEQYF. Drawing the rest from reference TRBV2 and TRBJ2-7, the complete variable domain is EPEVTQTPSHQVTQMGQEVILRCVPISNHLYFYWYRQILGQKVEFLVSFYNNEISEKSEIFDDQFSVERPDGSNFTLKIRSTKLEDSAMYFCASRGSFSYEQYFGPGTRLTVT.

The rearrangement uses TRBV5-1 and TRBJ2-1, with 7 nucleotides matching TRBD2. The CDR3 is 20 amino acids. CDR1 is SGHRS and CDR2 is YFSETQ in the germline V gene. Trimming cost V 6 bases and J 6 bases; bases outside gene matches: 27. CDR3 region: CASISGEYMVGGIPSNEQFF. The CDR3 DNA sequence: TGCGCCAGCATTAGTGGGGAGTACATGGTGGGAGGGATCCCCTCCAATGAGCAGTTCTTC.

The gene calls are TRBV11-1 and TRBJ2-5, with TRBD2 as a possible D gene (6 bases). Trimming removed 9 bases at V and 4 bases at J, with 12 bases between. This CDR3 is 12 amino acids long. Per the germline V gene, CDR1 is SGHAT and CDR2 is FQDESV (reference sequence). Here the CDR3 DNA reads TGTGCCAGTGAGCTCGGGGGAGAGACCCAGTACTTC. This gives the protein CASELGGETQYF.

CDR3 in DNA: TGTGCCAGCAGCTTAGTTAGTGGGACTAGCTCCTACAATGAGCAGTTCTTC. Residues: CASSLVSGTSSYNEQFF. The chain is built from TRBV7-8 and TRBJ2-1, with 8 bases that match TRBD2. CDR3 length: 17 amino acids. CDR1 is SGHVS, CDR2 FQNEAQ, per germline. After removal of 1 base from V and 0 bases from J, the junction contained 5 bases not matched to a gene.

This chain uses TRBV7-3 with TRBJ2-3; D might be TRBD2 (5 bases). The V gene's germline CDR1 is SGHTA and CDR2 FQGTGA. V was clipped by 5 bases and J by 5 bases, with 17 bases between them. The CDR3 is made up of 15 amino acids. CDR3 sequence reads: CASSPGGTLRDTQYF. The DNA for the CDR3 is TGTGCCAGCAGCCCAGGAGGAACTCTCCGAGATACGCAGTATTTT.